This T cell receptor (beta chain) was found in a study of shared clonotypes between healthy human individuals. As for the study in general: Samples came from two female and three male donors aged 18 to 49.

Study findings and constraints: Across subsets, estimated richness was generally greater for naive than for memory populations. Shared clonotypes across all four donors exceeded non-shared ones in generation probability.

This clone was detected only once. Its target is not known. Its ends do not fully match the called genes, so a read error is possible. Only in-frame clones appear in the TCRdb table, and some are missing; sequencing was by immunoSEQ multiplex PCR. This table has around 2.1 million clones, more than 90% appearing once. Germline assignment: CDR1 SSHAT and CDR2 FNYEAQ (reference sequence). The CDR3 sequence is 15 residues long. The sequenced material came from naive CD4+ T cells sorted from blood. The sample's subset: CD45RA+ positively selected. The TCR was taken from a man younger than 35 in good health. The chain employs TRBV7-7 and TRBJ2-5; TRBD2 is a possible D gene (5 bases). DNA for the CDR3: TGTGCTAGCAGCCGCCCCCACGAGGGACAAGAGACCCAGTACTTC. Its translation: CASSRPHEGQETQYF.